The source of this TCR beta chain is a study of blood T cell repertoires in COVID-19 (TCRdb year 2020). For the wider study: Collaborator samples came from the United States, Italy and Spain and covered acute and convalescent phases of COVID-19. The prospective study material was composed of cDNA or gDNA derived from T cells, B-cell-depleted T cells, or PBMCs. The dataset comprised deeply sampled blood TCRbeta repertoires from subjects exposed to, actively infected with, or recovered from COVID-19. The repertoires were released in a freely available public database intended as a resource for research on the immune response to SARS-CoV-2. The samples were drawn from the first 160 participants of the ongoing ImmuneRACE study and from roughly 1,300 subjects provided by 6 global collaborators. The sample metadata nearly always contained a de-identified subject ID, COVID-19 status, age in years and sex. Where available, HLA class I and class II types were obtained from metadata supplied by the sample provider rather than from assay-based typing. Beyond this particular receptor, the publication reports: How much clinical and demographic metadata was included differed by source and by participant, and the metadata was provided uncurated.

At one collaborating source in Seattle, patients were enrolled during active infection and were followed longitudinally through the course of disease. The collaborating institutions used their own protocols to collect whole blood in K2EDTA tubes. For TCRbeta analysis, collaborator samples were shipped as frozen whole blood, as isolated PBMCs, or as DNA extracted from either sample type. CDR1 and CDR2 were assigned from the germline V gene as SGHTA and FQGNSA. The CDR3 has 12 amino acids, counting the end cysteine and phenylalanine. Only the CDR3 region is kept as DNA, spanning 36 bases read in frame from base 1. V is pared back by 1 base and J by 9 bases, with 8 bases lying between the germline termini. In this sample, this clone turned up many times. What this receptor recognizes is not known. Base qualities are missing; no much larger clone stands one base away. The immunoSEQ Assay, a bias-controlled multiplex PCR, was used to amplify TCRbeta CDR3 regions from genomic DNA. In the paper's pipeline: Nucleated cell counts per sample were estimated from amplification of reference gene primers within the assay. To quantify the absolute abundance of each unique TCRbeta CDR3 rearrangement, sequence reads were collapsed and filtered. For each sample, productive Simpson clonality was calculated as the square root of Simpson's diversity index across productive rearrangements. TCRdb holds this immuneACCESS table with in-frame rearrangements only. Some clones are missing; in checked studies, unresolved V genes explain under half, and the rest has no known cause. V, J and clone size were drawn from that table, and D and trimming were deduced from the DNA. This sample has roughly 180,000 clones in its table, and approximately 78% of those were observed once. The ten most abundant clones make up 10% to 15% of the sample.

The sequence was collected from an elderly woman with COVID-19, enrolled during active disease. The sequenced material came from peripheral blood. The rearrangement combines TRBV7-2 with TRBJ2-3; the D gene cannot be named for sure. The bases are TGTGCCAGCAGCTTAGAAGATGGCACGCAGTATTTT. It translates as CASSLEDGTQYF.